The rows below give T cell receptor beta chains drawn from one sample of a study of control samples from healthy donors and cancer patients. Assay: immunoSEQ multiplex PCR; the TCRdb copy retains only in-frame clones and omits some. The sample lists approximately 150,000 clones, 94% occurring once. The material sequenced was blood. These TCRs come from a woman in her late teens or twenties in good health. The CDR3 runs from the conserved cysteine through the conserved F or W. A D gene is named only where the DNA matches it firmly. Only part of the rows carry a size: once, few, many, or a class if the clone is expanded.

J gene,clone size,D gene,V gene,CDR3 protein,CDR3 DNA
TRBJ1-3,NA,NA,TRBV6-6,CASSDVRSGNTIYF,TGTGCCAGCAGTGATGTGAGATCTGGAAACACCATATATTTT
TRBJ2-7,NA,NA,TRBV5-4,CASRGGVSYEQYF,TGTGCCAGCAGGGGGGGAGTTTCCTACGAGCAGTACTTC
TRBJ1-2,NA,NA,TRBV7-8,CASSLGLEYGYTF,TGTGCCAGCAGCCTGGGCCTTGAGTATGGCTACACCTTC
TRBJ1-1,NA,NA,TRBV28,CASSFVRGSDTEAFF,TGTGCCAGCAGTTTCGTCAGGGGATCGGACACTGAAGCTTTCTTT
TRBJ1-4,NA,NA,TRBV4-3,CASSRNPIKIQREKLFF,TGCGCCAGCAGTCGAAACCCCATTAAGATTCAGCGGGAAAAACTGTTTTTT
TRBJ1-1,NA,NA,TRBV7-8,CASSKGEEYTEAFF,TGTGCCAGCAGCAAAGGGGAGGAATACACTGAAGCTTTCTTT
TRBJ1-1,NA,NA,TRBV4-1,CASSTDIWVYTEAFF,TGCGCCAGCAGTACGGACATTTGGGTCTACACTGAAGCTTTCTTT
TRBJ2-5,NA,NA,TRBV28,CASSLVTGTPGRETQYF,TGTGCCAGCAGTTTAGTAACCGGGACACCGGGGAGGGAGACCCAGTACTTC
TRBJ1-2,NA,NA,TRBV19,CATSYSLSNYGYTF,TGTGCCACCTCCTACTCCCTCTCGAACTATGGCTACACCTTC
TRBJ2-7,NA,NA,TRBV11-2,CASSLTIGSSSYEQYF,TGTGCCAGCAGCTTAACGATAGGCTCGAGCTCCTACGAGCAGTACTTC
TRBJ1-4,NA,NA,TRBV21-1,CASSLLSEGTKDRNEKLFF,TGTGCCAGCAGCCTGCTAAGCGAGGGGACAAAGGATCGTAATGAAAAACTGTTTTTT
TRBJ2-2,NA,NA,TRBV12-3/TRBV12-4,CASWRTGELFF,TGTGCCAGCTGGAGGACCGGGGAGCTGTTTTTT
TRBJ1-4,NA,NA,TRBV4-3,CASSQGGRIDEKLFF,TGCGCCAGCAGCCAAGGTGGCAGGATAGATGAAAAACTGTTTTTT
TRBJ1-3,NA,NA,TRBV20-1,CSASRGDSGNTIYF,TGCAGTGCTAGTCGGGGCGATTCGGGAAACACCATATATTTT
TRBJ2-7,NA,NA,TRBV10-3,CAISEFGQASYEQYF,TGTGCCATCAGTGAGTTTGGGCAGGCCTCCTACGAGCAGTACTTC
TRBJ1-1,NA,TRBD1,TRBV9,CASSVGDSQSF,TGTGCCAGCAGCGTAGGGGACAGTCAATCTTTT
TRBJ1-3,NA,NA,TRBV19,CASSLRGSGNTIYF,TGTGCCAGTAGCCTCCGTGGCTCTGGAAACACCATATATTTT
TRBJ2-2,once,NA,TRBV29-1,CSVLGQTGELFF,TGCAGCGTTCTCGGACAGACCGGGGAGCTGTTTTTT
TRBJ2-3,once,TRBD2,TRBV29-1,CSVDGLEFTDTQYF,TGCAGCGTTGACGGACTAGAGTTTACAGATACGCAGTATTTT